These 25 T cell receptor beta chains came from one sample sequenced in a study of blood T cell repertoires in COVID-19. Measured with immunoSEQ multiplex PCR; TCRdb has only the in-frame clones, and not every one. The sample holds around 150,000 clones, 85% seen once. Material: peripheral blood. The receptors come from a human donor with acute or convalescent COVID-19. The donor label of this sample is uncertain.

The chain recombines TRBV4-2 with TRBJ2-5; TRBD2 matches 8 bases. J was trimmed by 2 bases and V by 4 bases; bases with no gene match: 9. Germline CDR1 is LGHNA and CDR2 is YNFKEQ. The CDR3 is 16 amino acids. CDR3 DNA sequence: TGTGCCAGCAGCCCCGGAAGTAGCGGGAAGCAAGAGACCCAGTACTTC. Encoded protein: CASSPGSSGKQETQYF.

This clone came up many times. The chain is built from TRBV19 and TRBJ1-1, with TRBD1 matching 9 bases. CDR1 and CDR2 from the germline V gene are LNHDA and SQIVND (reference sequence). The J segment lost 12 bases and the V segment lost 4 bases, leaving 9 bases of the junction unmatched. The CDR3 sequence is 13 residues long. As DNA, the CDR3 is TGTGCCAGTAGTACTTGGGACAGGGATACGACTTTCTTT. It translates to CASSTWDRDTTFF.

The chain links TRBV15 to TRBJ2-5; 13 bases line up with TRBD2. Germline CDR1 reads LNHNV; CDR2 reads YYDKDF (reference sequence). The length of the CDR3 is 16 residues. The trim removed 0 bases at V and 5 bases at J, leaving 3 bases unmatched. The CDR3 spells CATSRDRTSGGETQYF. In nucleotides, the CDR3 is TGTGCCACCAGCAGAGATAGGACTAGCGGGGGTGAGACCCAGTACTTC.

The V gene is TRBV2, the J gene TRBJ1-6; TRBD1 agrees at 7 bases. Germline V gene sequence: CDR1 SNHLY, CDR2 FYNNEI. Unmatched junction bases numbered 3, after V lost 6 bases and J lost 7 bases. This CDR3 is 13 amino acids long. As DNA, the CDR3 is TGTGCCAGCAGGATGACAGGGAATTCACCCCTCCACTTT. It codes for CASRMTGNSPLHF.

This clone appeared once. CDR3 sequence (DNA): TGTGCCTGGAGTGAAGGTCAGGGGAATGGTCAGCCCCAGCATTTT. This encodes CAWSEGQGNGQPQHF. This chain links TRBV30 with TRBJ1-5, with D maybe TRBD1 (6 bases). Germline V lookup: CDR1 GTSNPN, CDR2 SVGIG (reference sequence). The CDR3 covers 15 residues. Between the trimmed V and J ends, which lost 1 base and 6 bases, there was a span of 16 bases.

This chain links TRBV19 with TRBJ2-2; D uncertain. The CDR3 spans 12 residues. Looked up from germline, CDR1 is LNHDA and CDR2 is SQIVND (reference sequence). Trimming took off 3 bases at V and 5 bases at J, with 4 bases between the two ends. The CDR3 bases are TGTGCCAGTAGTATCGGTACCGGGGAGCTGTTTTTT. Protein sequence: CASSIGTGELFF.

This sequence joins TRBV6-5 and TRBJ1-5; no clear D gene. Per the germline V gene, CDR1 is MNHEY and CDR2 is SVGAGI. Trimming cost V 5 bases and J 3 bases, with 2 bases left between them. The CDR3 totals 11 residues. The CDR3 spells CASSHNQPQHF. As DNA, the CDR3 is TGTGCCAGCAGTCACAATCAGCCCCAGCATTTT.

The chain couples TRBV29-1 to TRBJ2-3, with a weak D call TRBD2 (7 bases). The CDR3 spans 11 residues. Germline V gene sequence: CDR1 SQVTM, CDR2 ANQGSEA. For the CDR3, the DNA is TGCGGGGGGGGGCCCACAGATACGCAGTATTTT. The encoded protein is CGGGPTDTQYF.

The chain has TRBV6-6 and TRBJ2-1; D remains unclear. V lost 0 bases and J lost 4, with 7 bases in between. The CDR3 contains 14 residues. The germline V gene has CDR1 MNHNY and CDR2 SVGAGI (reference sequence). The CDR3 region has the DNA TGTGCCAGCAGTTACTCGCGGTCTTACAATGAGCAGTTCTTC. Its translation is CASSYSRSYNEQFF.

The V call is TRBV13, the J call TRBJ1-1; possible D gene TRBD1, 5 bases. Per the germline V gene, CDR1 is PRHDT and CDR2 is FYEKMQ (reference sequence). The CDR3 consists of 11 residues. Between the trimmed V and J ends, which lost 6 bases and 10 bases, there was a span of 12 bases. This CDR3 is CASSRQGGAFF. CDR3 coding DNA: TGTGCCAGCAGTCGGCAGGGAGGAGCTTTCTTT.

This clone has more than one count but fewer than ten. The V gene is TRBV5-1, the J gene TRBJ2-3; D possibly corresponds to TRBD1 (5 bases). Between the trimmed V and J ends, which lost 2 bases and 0 bases, there was a span of 10 bases. The CDR3 has 15 residues. CDR1 and CDR2 (germline): SGHRS, YFSETQ. The CDR3 DNA reads as TGCGCCAGCAGCTTAGGGGTCCCCAGCACAGATACGCAGTATTTT. Translated, it gives CASSLGVPSTDTQYF.

The chain combines TRBV5-4 with TRBJ2-5; TRBD2 matches at 9 bases. The CDR3 sequence is 15 residues long. V shed 3 bases, J shed 3 bases, and the junction held 6 bases outside the gene matches. Germline CDR1 is SGHNT and CDR2 is YYREEE (reference sequence). CDR3 sequence reads: CASSSVQRGEETQYF. CDR3 coding DNA: TGTGCCAGCAGCTCTGTTCAGCGGGGGGAAGAGACCCAGTACTTC.

This clone appeared a few times. The genes are TRBV5-1 and TRBJ2-1, with TRBD2 matching 7 bases. V shed 4 bases, J shed 13 bases, and the junction held 14 bases outside the gene matches. The CDR3 sequence is 14 residues long. Germline CDR1 SGHRS, CDR2 YFSETQ. The CDR3 region is CASSQGGAGVDQFF. CDR3 coding DNA: TGCGCCAGCAGCCAGGGAGGGGCGGGGGTAGATCAGTTCTTC.

The chain uses TRBV5-4 and TRBJ2-7; 8 bases fit TRBD1. The V segment lost 3 bases and the J segment 1 base; nucleotides outside the gene matches: 6. The CDR3 consists of 15 residues. Germline loops: CDR1 SGHNT, CDR2 YYREEE (reference sequence). CDR3 DNA sequence: TGTGCCAGCAGCTATGACAGGGGTAGGTCCTACGAGCAGTACTTC. Amino acids: CASSYDRGRSYEQYF.

The chain recombines TRBV11-2 with TRBJ1-1, with TRBD1 matching 9 bases. After removal of 4 bases from V and 5 bases from J, the junction contained 11 bases not matched to a gene. The CDR3 sequence is 16 residues long. Germline V gene data show CDR1 as SGHAT and CDR2 as FQNNGV. The CDR3 here is CASSSPRGQGGTEAFF. The CDR3 DNA reads TGTGCCAGCAGCTCTCCCCGGGGACAGGGAGGGACTGAAGCTTTCTTT.

The rearrangement links TRBV28 to TRBJ1-4, with TRBD1 matching 9 bases. J was trimmed by 8 bases and V by 7 bases; bases with no gene match: 8. The CDR3 runs 14 residues. Germline lookup yields CDR1 MDHEN and CDR2 SYDVKM. CDR3 residues: CASTPGTGYEKLFF. The CDR3 coding sequence is TGTGCCAGCACCCCCGGGACAGGGTACGAAAAACTGTTTTTT.

The chain recombines TRBV7-9 with TRBJ1-5; no clear D. The CDR3 has 12 amino acids. Germline values: CDR1 SEHNR, CDR2 FQNEAQ (reference sequence). V lost 4 bases and J 9 bases, leaving 10 bases between the germline ends. The CDR3 coding sequence is TGTGCCAGCAGCTCCTCTCGGGGGCCCCAGCATTTT. Encoded protein: CASSSSRGPQHF.

J is TRBJ2-3 and V is TRBV28; weak D call: TRBD1 (6 bases). V was pared by 11 bases and J by 0 bases, with 12 bases between. This CDR3 is built from 13 residues. Germline-derived CDR1 and CDR2 are MDHEN and SYDVKM. In DNA form, the CDR3 reads TGTGCCGGGCGGACAGCTAGCACAGATACGCAGTATTTT. Translation gives CAGRTASTDTQYF.

This clone was observed once. The rearrangement links TRBV2 to TRBJ1-4; 10 positions match TRBD1. V lost 6 bases to trimming and J lost 8 bases; unmatched junction nucleotides: 6. The CDR3 length is 14 residues. CDR1 and CDR2 (germline): SNHLY, FYNNEI. The CDR3 region has the DNA TGTGCCAGCAGGGGGGACAGGGGAGGAGAAAAACTGTTTTTT. Translation: CASRGDRGGEKLFF. The full variable domain, in which reference TRBV2 and TRBJ1-4 provide the parts outside the CDR3, is EPEVTQTPSHQVTQMGQEVILRCVPISNHLYFYWYRQILGQKVEFLVSFYNNEISEKSEIFDDQFSVERPDGSNFTLKIRSTKLEDSAMYFCASRGDRGGEKLFFGSGTQLSVL.

The rearrangement links TRBV5-1 to TRBJ2-1; 13 nucleotides agree with TRBD2. The CDR3 consists of 18 residues. The V and J ends lost 4 bases and 8 bases, in that order; junction bases with no gene match: 15. Germline lookup yields CDR1 SGHRS and CDR2 YFSETQ. In DNA form, the CDR3 reads TGCGCCAGCAGCCGCACACCACGGGGACTAGCGGGGCCGGATGAGCAGTTCTTC. Amino acid sequence: CASSRTPRGLAGPDEQFF.

V usage is TRBV28 and J usage is TRBJ1-6; possibly TRBD1 for D (6 bases). V was clipped by 3 bases and J by 9 bases, with 15 bases between them. The CDR3 sequence is 15 residues long. Germline V CDR1 and CDR2: MDHEN, SYDVKM. This CDR3 is CASSLPQGNGSPLHF. CDR3 bases: TGTGCCAGCAGTTTGCCCCAGGGGAACGGTTCACCCCTCCACTTT.

This chain joins TRBV14 and TRBJ1-4, with D maybe TRBD1 (5 bases). V dropped 5 bases and J dropped 8 bases, with 18 bases sitting between them. Germline CDR1 and CDR2: SGHDN and FVKESK. This CDR3 contains 15 residues. The CDR3 protein is CASSSQGVSYEKLFF. DNA for the CDR3: TGTGCCAGCAGCTCCCAGGGTGTAAGCTACGAAAAACTGTTTTTT.

The chain uses TRBV5-4 and TRBJ2-3; 11 nucleotides match TRBD2. Germline CDR1 reads SGHNT; CDR2 reads YYREEE (reference sequence). V shed 5 bases and J 1 base; nucleotides not matched to a gene: 3. The CDR3 totals 15 residues. CDR3 DNA: TGTGCCAGCAGGTCTAGCGGGGGGCGCACAGATACGCAGTATTTT. It encodes CASRSSGGRTDTQYF.

The rearrangement links TRBV20-1 to TRBJ1-2; D gene unclear. V lost 2 bases, J lost 1 base, and 2 bases lay in between. This CDR3 is 11 amino acids long. Germline CDR1 and CDR2: DFQATT and SNEGSKA (reference sequence). CDR3 in DNA: TGCAGTGCTAGACATAACTATGGCTACACCTTC. This codes for CSARHNYGYTF.

This chain connects TRBV9 to TRBJ2-5; tentatively, D is TRBD1 (6 bases). This CDR3 is 14 amino acids long. Per germline, CDR1 SGDLS and CDR2 YYNGEE. Trimming shortened V by 4 bases and J by 7 bases, and 17 bases separated the two germline ends. The CDR3 reads CASSPLGGKGTQYF. The CDR3 DNA reads TGTGCCAGCAGCCCCCTAGGGGGAAAGGGGACCCAGTACTTC.